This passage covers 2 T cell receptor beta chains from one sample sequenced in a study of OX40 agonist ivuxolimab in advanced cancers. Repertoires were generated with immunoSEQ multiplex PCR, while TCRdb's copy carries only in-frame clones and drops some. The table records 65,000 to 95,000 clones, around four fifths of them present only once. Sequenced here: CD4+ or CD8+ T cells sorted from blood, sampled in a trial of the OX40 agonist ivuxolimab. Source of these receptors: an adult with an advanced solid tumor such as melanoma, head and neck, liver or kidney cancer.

CDR3 nucleotides: TGTGCCAGCAGCGCCGGAGGGGGAGCGGAGACCCAGTACTTC. Translation: CASSAGGGAETQYF. This chain joins TRBV9 and TRBJ2-5; D is perhaps TRBD1 or TRBD2 (6 bases each). Germline loops: CDR1 SGDLS, CDR2 YYNGEE. V shed 3 bases and J shed 5 bases, with 14 bases lying between them. The CDR3 is 14 amino acids.

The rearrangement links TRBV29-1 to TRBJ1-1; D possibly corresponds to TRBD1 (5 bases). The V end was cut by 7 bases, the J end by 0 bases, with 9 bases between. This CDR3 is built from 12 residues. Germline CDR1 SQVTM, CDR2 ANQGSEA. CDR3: CSGQTVNTEAFF. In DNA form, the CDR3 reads TGCAGCGGGCAGACAGTGAACACTGAAGCTTTCTTT.